These 27 T cell receptor beta chains were sequenced from one sample in a study of blood T cells in healthy people across ages (dated by TCRdb to 2013 to 2016). Library preparation was by 5' RACE. The listed sequencing device is Illumina HiSeq 2500. A second PCR of 7 to 11 cycles was run with a J-beta primer mix and a sample-barcoded 5' primer. In TCRdb, the public reads were trimmed at Q25 with fastp and aligned with MiXCR, with productive beta chains retained. Every distinct CDR3 protein forms one entry, paired with its most common genes and DNA. Within this sample are 1.4 million or so distinct CDR3 sequences, with around 40% of them counted one time only. The ten largest clones capture just over 4% of the sample. The sample was blood. These receptors originate from a woman aged 18-29 years in good health.

This rearrangement joins TRBV12-3 or TRBV12-4 to TRBJ2-3; weak D call: TRBD2 (6 bases). The CDR3 totals 13 residues. The V gene lost 7 bases and the J gene lost 3 bases, with 11 bases spanning the gap. The CDR3 DNA is TGTGCCAGCACGGGGGAAGGGACAGATACGCAGTATTTT. Encoded protein: CASTGEGTDTQYF.

The chain combines TRBV21-1 with TRBJ2-3; TRBD2 reflects the table's D call only, with no check against the DNA. TRBV21-1 constitutes a pseudogene. The CDR3 sequence is 17 residues long. In DNA form, the CDR3 reads TGTGCCAGCAGCAAAGCATGGGGTGGCCCATCCACAGATACGCAGTATTTT. It yields the protein CASSKAWGGPSTDTQYF.

This clonotype was recorded a few times. The CDR3 loop is CASSSPSVYNEQYF. The DNA of the CDR3 is TGTGCCAGCAGTTCCCCAAGCGTATACAATGAGCAGTACTTC. The gene calls are TRBV7-2 and TRBJ2-1; no firm D call. The J call may be in error: the DNA end matches TRBJ2-7 better. Germline V CDR1 and CDR2: SGHTA, FQGNSA. This CDR3 has 14 amino acids.

This clonotype appeared a few times. This sequence joins TRBV20-1 and TRBJ2-3; D gene ambiguous. Deletions cut 1 base from V and 2 bases from J, with 10 bases between. The CDR3 extends over 14 amino acids. From germline, CDR1 is DFQATT and CDR2 SNEGSKA (reference sequence). The CDR3 protein is CSARGPQFTDTQYF. The CDR3 region has the DNA TGCAGTGCTAGAGGTCCCCAGTTCACAGATACGCAGTATTTT.

This clonotype was counted only a few times. The rearrangement links TRBV20-1 to TRBJ2-7; D not certain. In germline, CDR1 is DFQATT, CDR2 SNEGSKA (reference sequence). The V and J ends lost 0 bases and 0 bases respectively, with 9 bases between them. This CDR3 has 14 residues. CDR3: CSARDLGNSYEQYF. The DNA of the CDR3 is TGCAGTGCTAGAGATTTAGGTAACTCCTACGAGCAGTACTTC.

This clonotype occurred a few times. The chain has TRBV20-1 and TRBJ2-2; 13 bases are a match to TRBD2. Germline V lookup: CDR1 DFQATT, CDR2 SNEGSKA (reference sequence). The CDR3 runs to 16 residues. Unmatched junction bases numbered 6, after V lost 5 bases and J lost 3 bases. The CDR3 DNA sequence: TGCAGTGCTTCGACTAGCGGGGGGTTGTACACCGGGGAGCTGTTTTTT. Its protein is CSASTSGGLYTGELFF.

V and J are TRBV6-2 or TRBV6-3 and TRBJ1-2; 7 bases are a match to TRBD1. The ends lost 6 bases at V and 3 bases at J; junction bases unmatched: 10. The CDR3 extends over 15 amino acids. Germline V CDR1 and CDR2: MNHEY, SVGEGT. CDR3 sequence: CASSRPTGVHYGYTF. The CDR3 nucleotides read TGTGCCAGCAGCCGCCCTACAGGGGTACACTATGGCTACACCTTC.

The CDR3 loop is CASSSAGSNEKLFF. The CDR3 DNA follows: TGTGCCAGCAGCTCCGCCGGCTCTAATGAAAAACTGTTTTTT. The chain links TRBV7-9 to TRBJ1-4; D is undetermined. V lost 4 bases and J lost 3, with 9 bases in between. Germline CDR1 and CDR2: SEHNR and FQNEAQ (reference sequence). There are 14 residues in the CDR3.

Regarding this clonotype: An end of the junction does not agree with germline; a read error may underlie this. This chain links TRBV7-9 with TRBJ2-7; perhaps TRBD2 as D (5 bases). The CDR3 has 14 amino acids. Germline values: CDR1 SEHNR, CDR2 FQNEAQ (reference sequence). The CDR3 loop is CASSPTPRAYEQYF. CDR3 sequence (DNA): TGTGCCAGCAGCCCGACCCCGAGGGCTTACGAGCAATACTTC. Full variable domain (remainder filled in from reference TRBV7-9 and TRBJ2-7): DTGVSQNPRHKITKRGQNVTFRCDPISEHNRLYWYRQTLGQGPEFLTYFQNEAQLEKSRLLSDRFSAERPKGSFSTLEIQRTEQGDSAMYLCASSPTPRAYEQYFGPGTRLTVT.

This clonotype was recorded a few times. The CDR3 DNA reads as TGTGCCAGCAGCTTAGCCCTGGGACATTCCTACGAGCAGTACTTC. This sequence encodes CASSLALGHSYEQYF. The rearrangement links TRBV7-2 to TRBJ2-7; TRBD1 might be the D (6 bases). V was shortened by 0 bases and J by 1 base, with 10 bases between the two germline ends. There are 15 residues in the CDR3. The germline CDR1 and CDR2 sequences are SGHTA and FQGNSA.

The chain uses TRBV18 and TRBJ2-3, with a weak D call TRBD1 (6 bases). The CDR3 contains 16 residues. Germline V gives CDR1 KGHSH, CDR2 LQKENI. The V and J ends lost 3 bases and 3 bases respectively, with 16 bases between them. The chain's CDR3 is CASSPGYRELTDTQYF. CDR3 in DNA: TGTGCCAGCTCACCGGGATACAGGGAATTAACAGATACGCAGTATTTT.

This chain uses TRBV20-1 with TRBJ2-1; 7 nucleotides line up with TRBD2. CDR3 length equals 13 residues. The V gene's germline CDR1 is DFQATT and CDR2 SNEGSKA (reference sequence). Trimming took 7 bases from V and 5 from J; bases not matched to a gene: 8. CDR3 residues: CSGFFGGNNEQFF. The CDR3 coding sequence is TGCAGTGGGTTTTTCGGGGGGAACAATGAGCAGTTCTTC.

This clonotype was counted a few times. J is TRBJ2-7 and V is TRBV6-1; 9 bases are shared with TRBD1. After removal of 2 bases from V and 2 bases from J, the junction contained 4 bases not matched to a gene. Germline CDR1 MNHNS, CDR2 SASEGT. The CDR3 runs to 15 residues. CDR3 bases: TGTGCCAGCAGTGAATGGGACAGGGCAGCCTACGAGCAGTACTTC. Its protein is CASSEWDRAAYEQYF.

This clonotype was picked up a small number of times. CDR3 loop: CASSPGQGAAGIYGYTF. CDR3 DNA: TGCGCCAGCAGCCCGGGACAGGGGGCTGCAGGGATCTATGGCTACACCTTC. The genes are TRBV5-1 and TRBJ1-2; TRBD1 matches 12 bases. Germline V gene lookup returns CDR1 SGHRS and CDR2 YFSETQ. The CDR3 has 17 residues. The trim removed 4 bases at V and 4 bases at J, leaving 11 bases unmatched.

This clonotype has just a few counts. J is TRBJ2-4 and V is TRBV2; 9 bases line up with TRBD2. CDR1 and CDR2 (germline): SNHLY, FYNNEI. CDR3 size: 16 residues. V was pared by 2 bases and J by 7 bases, with 9 bases of the junction left unmatched. The CDR3 sequence is CASSERAGGHKNIQYF. The CDR3 bases are TGTGCCAGCAGTGAACGGGCGGGAGGGCATAAGAACATTCAGTACTTC.

This clonotype was observed once. The chain joins TRBV6-5 to TRBJ1-3, with 7 bases identical to TRBD1. This CDR3 is built from 15 residues. Germline V lookup: CDR1 MNHEY, CDR2 SVGAGI. With 4 bases clipped from V and 4 bases from J, the junction kept 7 bases outside the gene matches. The CDR3, as DNA: TGTGCCAGCAGTTTACAGGGGCTAGAAGGAAACACCATATATTTT. It encodes CASSLQGLEGNTIYF.

This clonotype was picked up a small number of times. A junction end diverges from the germline sequence, so it may reflect a read error. The chain is built from TRBV7-4 and TRBJ2-5, with 9 bases that match TRBD1. The CDR3 spans 15 residues. Per the germline V gene, CDR1 is SGHVT and CDR2 is SQSDAQ. The CDR3 sequence is CASSSGTGSQGTQYF. The CDR3 nucleotides are TGTGCCAGCAGCAGTGGGACAGGGAGTCAAGGGACCCAGTACTTC.

The rearrangement joins TRBV7-8 to TRBJ1-1; perhaps TRBD1 as D (6 bases). The CDR3 covers 15 residues. The V end lost 4 bases, the J end lost 0 bases, and 12 bases lay between the germline ends. Germline CDR1 is SGHVS and CDR2 is FQNEAQ. CDR3 bases: TGTGCCAGCAGCTGGTGCAGGGGCTTGAACACTGAAGCTTTCTTT. Protein sequence: CASSWCRGLNTEAFF.

The chain has TRBV20-1 and TRBJ2-1, with 9 bases matching TRBD2. J gave up 6 bases and V 4 bases, and 7 bases lay outside the gene matches. The germline V gene encodes CDR1 DFQATT and CDR2 SNEGSKA (reference sequence). The CDR3 is made up of 14 amino acids. The CDR3 region has the DNA TGCAGTGCTATCTCCGGGACTAGCAGCAATGAGCAGTTCTTC. Its protein is CSAISGTSSNEQFF.

The gene calls are TRBV12-3 or TRBV12-4 and TRBJ1-2; D is perhaps TRBD1 (5 bases). The CDR3 contains 14 residues. The V and J ends lost 6 bases and 4 bases respectively, with 15 bases between them. CDR3 in DNA: TGTGCCAGCAGCTCCGGGAGACAGTCCTATGGCTACACCTTC. Its protein product is CASSSGRQSYGYTF.

This clonotype was seen a handful of times. This sequence joins TRBV6-1 and TRBJ2-7, with D unclear. The CDR3 runs 16 residues. The germline CDR1 and CDR2 sequences are MNHNS and SASEGT. The ends were cut back, 0 bases at V and 3 bases at J, with 15 bases in the middle. DNA of the CDR3: TGTGCCAGCAGTGAAGCGGTTGGGATGGGGTTCTACGAGCAGTACTTC. It encodes CASSEAVGMGFYEQYF.

The DNA for the CDR3 is TGTGCCAGCAGTCCCCGTGGAGGGGGCTTCTACAATGAGCAGTTCTTC. It codes for CASSPRGGGFYNEQFF. The rearrangement links TRBV27 to TRBJ2-1, with TRBD1 as a possible D gene (7 bases). The V end was cut by 5 bases, the J end by 3 bases, with 17 bases between. Germline CDR1 reads MNHEY; CDR2 reads SMNVEV (reference sequence). The CDR3 contains 16 residues.

Note on this clonotype: A clone one base away is much larger, so this may be a read error. The J gene is TRBJ1-6, the V gene TRBV28; weak D call: TRBD1 (6 bases). The CDR3 runs 19 residues. Germline CDR1 reads MDHEN; CDR2 reads SYDVKM. The CDR3 spells CVSSLRTDSGGSYNSPLHF. CDR3 in DNA: TGTGTCAGCAGTTTGCGGACAGACTCCGGGGGCTCCTATAATTCACCCCTCCACTTT.

The chain couples TRBV4-1 to TRBJ2-7; D may match TRBD1 or TRBD2 (6 bases each). Trimming left V 2 bases short and J 4 bases short, with 12 bases between. Germline CDR1 MGHRA, CDR2 YSYEKL. The CDR3 is 14 amino acids. The CDR3 region is CASSQIEGGYEQYF. DNA of the CDR3: TGCGCCAGCAGCCAAATAGAGGGGGGTTACGAGCAGTACTTC.

The table lists this clonotype with a few counts. The chain carries TRBV7-2 and TRBJ1-2, with D perhaps matching TRBD1 (5 bases). Germline V gene lookup returns CDR1 SGHTA and CDR2 FQGNSA. This CDR3 comprises 16 residues. With 1 base removed from V and 2 bases from J, the gap between germline ends came to 14 bases. In nucleotides, the CDR3 is TGTGCCAGCAGCTTAGGGGCATTAGGGGTGAACTATGGCTACACCTTC. Translation: CASSLGALGVNYGYTF.

A few counts support this clonotype. The chain joins TRBV28 to TRBJ2-4; 7 bases line up with TRBD1. The CDR3 sequence is 14 residues long. Trimming removed 3 bases from V and 5 bases from J; junction bases left unmatched: 4. Germline V lookup: CDR1 MDHEN, CDR2 SYDVKM. The CDR3 loop reads CASSFKGAQNIQYF. CDR3 coding DNA: TGTGCCAGCAGTTTCAAGGGGGCACAAAACATTCAGTACTTC.

This chain joins TRBV4-3 and TRBJ1-2; no reliable D call. The CDR3 is 15 residues long. The ends were cut back, 4 bases at V and 3 bases at J, with 15 bases in the middle. CDR1 LGHNA and CDR2 YSLEER come from the germline V gene. The CDR3 coding sequence is TGCGCCAGCAGCCCAGAGAGGGCCTTGCACTATGGCTACACCTTC. As protein: CASSPERALHYGYTF.